The T cell receptor (beta chain) described here comes from a study of Graves' ophthalmopathy and Graves' hyperthyroidism. CDR3 length: 14 amino acids. Germline V gives CDR1 PRHDT, CDR2 FYEKMQ (reference sequence). The ends lost 2 bases at V and 7 bases at J; junction bases unmatched: 3. This clonotype occurred many times. The study amplified TCR beta CDR3 regions using RNA transcripts. An opening RT-PCR round employed HTBI primers and preceded a second-round multiplex PCR. Via MiXCR, TCRdb re-called the multiplex PCR reads, giving one row per CDR3 protein. The data hold a few hundred thousand distinct CDR3 sequences, with approximately 21% observed a single time.

The chain employs TRBV13 and TRBJ2-3; 10 nucleotides match TRBD2. The TCR was taken from a young woman with stable Graves' hyperthyroidism. The sample consisted of peripheral blood. Here the CDR3 DNA reads TGTGCCAGCAGCTTATTAGCGGGAGGTCATACGCAGTATTTT. Its protein is CASSLLAGGHTQYF.